This TCR beta chain was identified in a study of blood T cell repertoires in COVID-19. Background on the study: Both acute and convalescent COVID-19 samples were obtained from the United States, Italy and Spain. PBMCs, B-cell-depleted T cells, or T cells were the source of the cDNA or gDNA that made up the material.

The V and J ends lost 3 bases and 7 bases respectively, with 16 bases between them. There are 14 residues in the CDR3. The V gene's germline CDR1 is MNHNY and CDR2 SVGAGI (reference sequence). The assay was immunoSEQ multiplex PCR, and TCRdb's table has in-frame clones only and misses some. The sample records over 300,000 clones, 90% being singletons. Sequencing was performed on peripheral blood. V usage is TRBV6-6 and J usage is TRBJ2-7; maybe TRBD1 (6 bases). The source of this sequence is a man aged 18 to 30 with active or convalescent COVID-19. The CDR3 reads CASSYNRDMWEQYF. CDR3 sequence (DNA): TGTGCCAGCAGTTATAACAGGGATATGTGGGAGCAGTACTTC.